The clone carrying this T cell receptor (beta chain) showed up just a few times. The same CDR3 can be traced to other DNA sequences in this sample. This entry belongs to a study of blood T cell repertoires in COVID-19. Between the trimmed V and J ends, which lost 3 bases and 4 bases, there was a span of 10 bases. This CDR3 is 14 amino acids long. Germline V gene lookup returns CDR1 MDHEN and CDR2 SYDVKM. Libraries were prepared by immunoSEQ multiplex PCR; TCRdb keeps only in-frame clonotypes and omits some of them. The table shows 110,000 to 150,000 clones, with over 70% occurring only once. J is TRBJ1-5 and V is TRBV28; D may be TRBD1 (5 bases). Source material: peripheral blood. The TCR comes from a woman in her 50s with acute or convalescent COVID-19. CDR3: CASSFRQYNQPQHF. CDR3 DNA sequence: TGTGCCAGCAGTTTCCGACAGTATAATCAGCCCCAGCATTTT. Using reference TRBV28 and TRBJ1-5 for the parts outside the CDR3, the full variable domain is DVKVTQSSRYLVKRTGEKVFLECVQDMDHENMFWYRQDPGLGLRLIYFSYDVKMKEKGDIPEGYSVSREKKERFSLILESASTNQTSMYLCASSFRQYNQPQHFGDGTRLSIL.